This T cell receptor (beta chain) originates from a study of shared clonotypes between healthy human individuals. Study-wide points: Researchers sampled blood only, noting tissue repertoires likely differ. A small donor pool kept down the genetic and exposure-history diversity that was represented. Sharing across four donors was seen in approximately 5.2% of naive CD4 clonotypes.

Per the authors' pipeline: As immunoSEQ supplied junction-only sequences (without quality scores), filtering differed. TCRdb keeps only in-frame clones here, not all; method: immunoSEQ multiplex PCR. V and J calls and clone size are given by that table; D and trimming were obtained from the DNA. The table lists about 2.4 million clones, roughly 93% of them singletons. About this clone: Its specificity is unknown.

In germline, CDR1 is SNHLY, CDR2 FYNNEI. The CDR3 spans 14 residues. Trimming left V 2 bases short and J 3 bases short, with 10 bases between. Sample: naive CD4+ T cells from PBMCs. Documented subset: CD45RA+ positively selected. The chain links TRBV2 to TRBJ2-5, with D maybe TRBD1 (5 bases). The TCR comes from a man younger than 35 in good health. Some clones in this sample may be carry-over from other donors' samples. CDR3 in DNA: TGTGCCAGCAGTGAAAGATCCAGGGAAGAGACCCAGTACTTC. Translating gives CASSERSREETQYF.